This T cell receptor (beta chain) was sequenced in a study of patients and donors after allogeneic stem cell transplantation. CDR1 and CDR2 from the germline V gene are MGHRA and YSYEKL. The CDR3 contains 14 residues. The V end was cut by 6 bases, the J end by 7 bases, with 16 bases between. TCRdb redid the calling of the RT-PCR reads with MiXCR, one entry per CDR3 protein. The top ten hold roughly 7% of the sample, which has 410,000 or so distinct CDR3 sequences, 16% seen once. The sample taken for sequencing was blood, either unsorted or a sorted T cell fraction (not recorded which). The clonotype was recovered from a human donor who was either an allogeneic HSCT recipient or a stem cell or donor lymphocyte infusion donor (not recorded which). It is not recorded whose cells these are; they may come from a transplant donor. The rearrangement links TRBV4-1 to TRBJ2-1; D may match TRBD1 or TRBD2 (6 bases each). CDR3 protein: CASSPGASRNEQFF. CDR3 in DNA: TGCGCCAGCAGTCCGGGGGCCTCGAGAAATGAGCAGTTCTTC.